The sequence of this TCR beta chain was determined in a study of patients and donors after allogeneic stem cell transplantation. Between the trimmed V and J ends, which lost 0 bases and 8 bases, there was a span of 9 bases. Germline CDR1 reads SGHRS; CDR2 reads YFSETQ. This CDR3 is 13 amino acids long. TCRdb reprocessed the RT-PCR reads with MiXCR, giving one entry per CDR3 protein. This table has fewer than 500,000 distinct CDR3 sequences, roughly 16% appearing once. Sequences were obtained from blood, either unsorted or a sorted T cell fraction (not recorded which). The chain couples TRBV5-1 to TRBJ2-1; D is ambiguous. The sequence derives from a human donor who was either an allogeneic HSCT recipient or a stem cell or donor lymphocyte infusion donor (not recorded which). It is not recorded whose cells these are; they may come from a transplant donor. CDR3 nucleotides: TGCGCCAGCAGCTTGGTGTATAGGGATGAGCAGTTCTTC. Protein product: CASSLVYRDEQFF. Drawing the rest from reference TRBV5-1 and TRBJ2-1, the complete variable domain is KAGVTQTPRYLIKTRGQQVTLSCSPISGHRSVSWYQQTPGQGLQFLFEYFSETQRNKGNFPGRFSGRQFSNSRSEMNVSTLELGDSALYLCASSLVYRDEQFFGPGTRLTVL.